The sequence of this T cell receptor (beta chain) was determined in a study of blood T cell repertoires in COVID-19. The overall study: The United States, Italy and Spain provided the acute and convalescent COVID-19 samples.

Profiled with immunoSEQ multiplex PCR; TCRdb holds only in-frame clones, not every one. This sample yields 350,000 to 450,000 clones, of which about 85% are seen a single time; roughly 3.9% belongs to the top ten. The CDR3 totals 17 residues. Germline-derived CDR1 and CDR2 are SGHRS and YFSETQ. V was clipped by 0 bases and J by 4 bases, with 18 bases between them. The gene calls are TRBV5-1 and TRBJ2-3; D uncertain. The receptor was isolated from a woman aged 18 to 35 with acute or convalescent COVID-19. Sequencing was carried out using peripheral blood. In DNA form, the CDR3 reads TGCGCCAGCAGCTTGGCCACGGTGCTCGCATCCCCAGATACGCAGTATTTT. It yields the protein CASSLATVLASPDTQYF.